The TCR beta chain under discussion was sequenced for a study of T cell responses to AZD1222 COVID-19 vaccine. Study results and limitations: Nearly half of the spike-specific TCRs reportedly recognize variant regions that carry no mutations.

The ends lost 5 bases at V and 1 base at J; junction bases unmatched: 3. In germline, CDR1 is SQVTM, CDR2 ANQGSEA. This CDR3 has 13 residues. Only in-frame clones appear in the TCRdb table, and some are missing; sequencing was by immunoSEQ multiplex PCR. The sample lists some 130,000 clones, 90% to 95% occurring once. In the case of this clone: Its antigen is still unknown.

This chain connects TRBV29-1 to TRBJ2-7; 9 bases map to TRBD2. The sequences come from peripheral blood, collected on day 0 of AZD1222 vaccination. This clonotype was obtained from an adult in good health. Written as DNA, the CDR3 is TGCAGCGTTTTGGCGGGAGGGTCCTACGAGCAGTACTTC. Protein: CSVLAGGSYEQYF.